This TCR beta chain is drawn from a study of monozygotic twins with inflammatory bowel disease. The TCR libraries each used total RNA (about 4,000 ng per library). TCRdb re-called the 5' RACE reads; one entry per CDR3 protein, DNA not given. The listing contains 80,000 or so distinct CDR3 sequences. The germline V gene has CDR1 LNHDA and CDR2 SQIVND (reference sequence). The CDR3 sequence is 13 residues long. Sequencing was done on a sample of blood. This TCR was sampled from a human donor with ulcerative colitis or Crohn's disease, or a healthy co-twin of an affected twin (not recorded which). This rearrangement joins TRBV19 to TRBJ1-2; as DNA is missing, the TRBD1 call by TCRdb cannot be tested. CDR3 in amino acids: CASSPDRVSGYTF.